The text below deals with one T cell receptor beta chain. The data were produced by immunoSEQ multiplex PCR, yet TCRdb's version contains in-frame clones alone and is incomplete. The sample contains under 200,000 clones, approximately 87% of which appear only once. This sample is drawn from a study of blood T cell repertoires in COVID-19. At the level of the study: Sources were T cells, B-cell-depleted T cells, or PBMCs; the material itself was cDNA or gDNA.

CDR3 length equals 15 residues. The V segment lost 3 bases and the J segment 7 bases; nucleotides outside the gene matches: 8. Germline V lookup: CDR1 LGHNA, CDR2 YNFKEQ. This sequence joins TRBV4-2 and TRBJ1-4; 7 nucleotides align to TRBD1. Sequencing used peripheral blood. This clonotype was obtained from a woman aged 70-85 years with acute or convalescent COVID-19. The CDR3 DNA sequence: TGTGCCAGCAGCCAGACGACAGGGCATATTGAAAAACTGTTTTTT. Its protein product is CASSQTTGHIEKLFF.